This TCR beta chain was captured in a study of immune evolution from preneoplasia to lung adenocarcinoma. Whole-study context: HLA loss of heterozygosity: 7% AIS, about 14% MIA, 30% to 35% ADC, none AAH.

Produced via immunoSEQ multiplex PCR; TCRdb's table is partial and in-frame only. The sample records 12,000 to 15,000 clones, about 85% being singletons. On this clone: A junction end diverges from the germline sequence, so it may reflect a read error.

CDR1 is ENHRY, CDR2 SYGVKD, per germline. The CDR3 is 12 amino acids. V is TRBV10-3 and J is TRBJ1-1; D is uncertain. The specimen was FFPE lung adenocarcinoma in situ tissue. This sequence originates from a donor aged 70 or over with lung adenocarcinoma. CDR3 region: CATSLGNTEAFF. Here the CDR3 DNA reads TGTGCCACCAGTCTTGGGAACACTGAAGCTTTCTTT.